This T cell receptor (beta chain) was recorded in a study of long-term antiretroviral therapy in people with HIV. Deletions cut 5 bases from V and 3 bases from J, with 13 bases between. CDR3 length equals 15 residues. Germline V lookup: CDR1 SGHTA, CDR2 FQGNSA. Researchers report immunoSEQ v3.0 was run at survey level. TCRdb's copy holds only in-frame clones and misses some; the assay was immunoSEQ multiplex PCR. The repertoire holds 35,000 or so clones, with roughly 88% as singletons. Specimen: unsorted PBMCs, collected 2.2 years after starting antiretroviral therapy. The chain recombines TRBV7-2 with TRBJ2-2; the D gene is possibly TRBD2 (5 bases). This clonotype originated in a man aged 18 to 30 with HIV. This chain's CDR3 is CASSTRRADTGELFF. The CDR3 region has the DNA TGTGCCAGCAGCACTAGAAGGGCCGACACCGGGGAGCTGTTTTTT.